The 31 T cell receptor beta chains below come from one sample, sequenced in a study of tumor and adjacent non-tumor tissue in lung cancer. The library came from three nested PCR rounds adapted from ARM-PCR protocols. TCRdb redid the calling of the multiplex PCR reads with MiXCR, one entry per CDR3 protein. In the table there are tens of thousands of distinct CDR3 sequences, approximately 82% of which are singletons. No cell sorting was done before RNA was extracted from the tissue. This non-tumor lung sample came from over 3 cm beyond the tumor edge. Sequenced: distant non-tumor lung tissue. The source is a man in his sixties or seventies with non-small cell lung cancer.

The chain has TRBV20-1 and TRBJ2-1, with 8 nucleotides matching TRBD2. Trimming at V came to 0 bases and at J to 6 bases, leaving 13 bases not matched to a gene. CDR3 length: 17 amino acids. The germline gives CDR1 DFQATT, CDR2 SNEGSKA (reference sequence). CDR3 coding DNA: TGCAGTGCTAGAGATATTAAGGTTAACGGGAGGGCCAATGAGCAGTTCTTC. The encoded protein is CSARDIKVNGRANEQFF.

Notes on this clonotype: This CDR3 fails to terminate in the conserved phenylalanine or tryptophan, so it likely reflects a read error. The gene calls are TRBV5-6 and TRBJ2-1; tentatively, D is TRBD2 (5 bases). This CDR3 has 16 residues. Germline CDR1 and CDR2: SGHDT and YYEEEE. V lost 5 bases to trimming and J lost 0 bases, with 15 bases between them. DNA for the CDR3: TGTGCCAGCAGTTCCGGTATGGGGAGCTCCTACAATGAGCAGTTCTTG. Translated, it gives CASSSGMGSSYNEQFL.

The V and J genes are TRBV2 and TRBJ1-5; D call uncertain. V lost 4 bases and J 0 bases, leaving 4 bases between the germline ends. The CDR3 consists of 13 residues. The germline V gene encodes CDR1 SNHLY and CDR2 FYNNEI. The CDR3 DNA sequence: TGTGCCAGCAGTGGGGATAGCAATCAGCCCCAGCATTTT. This codes for CASSGDSNQPQHF.

A remark on this clonotype: One junction end does not reproduce the germline sequence, and a read error may be involved. The chain employs TRBV20-1 and TRBJ2-1; possibly TRBD2 for D (5 bases). CDR3 length equals 14 residues. CDR1 DFQATT and CDR2 SNEGSKA come from the germline V gene (reference sequence). The CDR3 DNA is TGTAGTGCTAGTGCGGGCCAGAATAGCAATGAGGAGTTCTTC. Protein product: CSASAGQNSNEEFF.

The chain recombines TRBV2 with TRBJ1-2; D not resolved. Between the trimmed V and J ends, which lost 2 bases and 8 bases, there was a span of 6 bases. Germline V gene sequence: CDR1 SNHLY, CDR2 FYNNEI. This CDR3 contains 11 residues. CDR3 DNA: TGTGCCAGCAGTGAACAGGACGGCTACACCTTC. Its protein is CASSEQDGYTF.

In this sample, this clonotype turned up a few times. Given a much more abundant clone one base away, this may be a read error. V usage is TRBV6-5 and J usage is TRBJ1-2; D unclear. Germline values: CDR1 MNHEY, CDR2 SVGAGI. CDR3 length equals 16 residues. The CDR3 DNA sequence: TGTGCCAGCAGTTACAGTACTCCCAGACCGGGAGGAGGCTACATCTTC. Translated, it gives CASSYSTPRPGGGYIF.

The V gene is TRBV7-9, the J gene TRBJ1-5; the D is unclear. There are 12 residues in the CDR3. Germline CDR1 and CDR2: SEHNR and FQNEAQ (reference sequence). This CDR3 is CACSPSNQPQHF. The CDR3 bases are TGTGCATGCAGCCCTTCCAATCAGCCCCAGCATTTT.

Regarding this clonotype: Germline and junction disagree at one end, which may indicate a read error. The J gene is TRBJ2-1, the V gene TRBV4-1; 7 bases align to TRBD1. The CDR3 spans 16 residues. Germline V gene data show CDR1 as MGHRA and CDR2 as YSYEKL. CDR3 sequence reads: CASSRSLGGSYNEKSF. In DNA form, the CDR3 reads TGCGCCAGCAGCCGGTCCTTAGGGGGCTCCTACAATGAGAAGTCCTTC.

The rearrangement uses TRBV7-8 and TRBJ2-3, with TRBD2 matching over 16 bases. The CDR3 covers 17 residues. Germline V gives CDR1 SGHVS, CDR2 FQNEAQ. V was clipped by 2 bases and J by 4 bases; unmatched bases: 3. CDR3 DNA: TGTGCCAGCAGCTTATTGGGACTAGCGGGAGGGGCAGATACGCAGTATTTT. Translation gives CASSLLGLAGGADTQYF.

The chain joins TRBV7-8 to TRBJ1-5; D possibly corresponds to TRBD1 (6 bases). CDR1 is SGHVS, CDR2 FQNEAQ, per germline. This CDR3 is built from 14 residues. Trimming stripped 3 bases from V and 8 bases from J, with 14 bases between. DNA of the CDR3: TGTGCCAGCAGCTTCGGGACACTTAATGAGCCCCAGCATTTT. Protein: CASSFGTLNEPQHF. Together with reference TRBV7-8 and TRBJ1-5, the CDR3 gives the full variable domain: GAGVSQSPRYKVAKRGQDVALRCDPISGHVSLFWYQQALGQGPEFLTYFQNEAQLDKSGLPSDRFFAERPEGSVSTLKIQRTQQEDSAVYLCASSFGTLNEPQHFGDGTRLSIL.

With regard to this clonotype: Since the CDR3 does not end with the conserved phenylalanine or tryptophan, this likely comes from a read error. The DNA is left out, because the CDR3 cannot be placed on it with certainty; the CDR3 is given as TCRdb lists it. V usage is TRBV6-2 or TRBV6-3 and J usage is TRBJ2-7; TRBD1, as called in the table, went unchecked against the DNA. Germline V gene lookup returns CDR1 MNHEY and CDR2 SVGEGT. Both ends counted, the CDR3 spans 15 residues. CDR3 residues: CTSSTKTGFNYEHYL.

The CDR3 protein is CASSFDINQIQHF. The CDR3 DNA follows: TGTGCCAGCAGCTTCGACATCAATCAGATCCAGCATTTT. The V gene is TRBV5-5, the J gene TRBJ1-5; D uncertain. Germline V gene sequence: CDR1 SGHKS, CDR2 YYEKEE (reference sequence). The germline V and J ends were trimmed by 2 bases and 12 bases, with 15 bases remaining between them. This CDR3 spans 13 amino acids. The entire variable domain, with the rest obtained from reference TRBV5-5 and TRBJ1-5, is as follows: DAGVTQSPTHLIKTRGQQVTLRCSPISGHKSVSWYQQVLGQGPQFIFQYYEKEERGRGNFPDRFSARQFPNYSSELNVNALLLGDSALYLCASSFDINQIQHFGDGTRLSIL.

As for this clonotype: This likely comes from a read error, as the CDR3 has no conserved phenylalanine or tryptophan at its end. The DNA is omitted, as the CDR3 cannot be located on it reliably, and the CDR3 follows TCRdb's listing. The CDR3 region is CASNSAVRDKTYEQYL. The chain combines TRBV5-6 with TRBJ2-7; the table's D call of TRBD1 was not tested on the DNA. The CDR3 numbers 16 amino acids, ends counted. The V gene's germline CDR1 is SGHDT and CDR2 YYEEEE.

The gene calls are TRBV2 and TRBJ2-7; D uncertain. The CDR3 length is 11 residues. V was clipped by 3 bases and J by 10 bases, with 10 bases between them. Germline-derived CDR1 and CDR2 are SNHLY and FYNNEI. The CDR3 loop is CASSDGVEQYF. CDR3 in DNA: TGTGCCAGCAGTGACGGTGTTGAACAGTACTTC.

Of note for this clonotype: A junction boundary mismatches the germline segment, possibly from a read error. This chain connects TRBV12-3 or TRBV12-4 to TRBJ1-5; D perhaps matches TRBD1 (5 bases). This CDR3 comprises 15 residues. The CDR3 region is CASSLGIWGNQPQHF. The CDR3, as DNA: TGTGCCAGCAGTTTAGGGATATGGGGCAATCAGCCCCAGCACTTT.

The V gene is TRBV29-1, the J gene TRBJ2-5; weak D call: TRBD1 (6 bases). V was trimmed by 6 bases and J by 2 bases, leaving 22 bases between them. The germline gives CDR1 SQVTM, CDR2 ANQGSEA. The CDR3 spans 16 residues. For the CDR3, the DNA is TGCAGCGTCAAGCCCTACTTCCTGACAGGTCAAGAGACCCAGTACTTC. This translates into CSVKPYFLTGQETQYF.

Of note for this clonotype: This could be a read error, since a much larger clone is one nucleotide away. This chain joins TRBV28 and TRBJ1-5; D might be TRBD1 (6 bases). CDR1 is MDHEN and CDR2 is SYDVKM in the germline V gene. This CDR3 is 14 amino acids long. The CDR3 spells CLLGGGYSNQPQHF. CDR3 nucleotides: TGCCTGCTTGGGGGGGGCTATAGCAATCAGCCCCAGCATTTT.

This rearrangement joins TRBV11-2 to TRBJ1-6; no definite D call. This CDR3 is 16 amino acids long. Germline CDR1 SGHAT, CDR2 FQNNGV. Trimming left V 0 bases short and J 9 bases short, with 15 bases between. As DNA, the CDR3 is TGTGCCAGCAGCTTAGATCGACGGGTCCCTGGTTCACCCCTCCACTTT. As protein: CASSLDRRVPGSPLHF.

The chain uses TRBV29-1 and TRBJ2-3; no clear D. The CDR3 covers 15 residues. V was clipped by 2 bases and J by 5 bases, with 17 bases between them. Germline V lookup: CDR1 SQVTM, CDR2 ANQGSEA. CDR3 DNA sequence: TGCAGCGTTGAAACTGGCAGCATTACCATAGATACGCAGTATTTT. Translated, it gives CSVETGSITIDTQYF.

This clonotype has only a few counts. A read error is possible here, since a much larger clone lies one base away. The V call is TRBV12-3 or TRBV12-4, the J call TRBJ2-2; 7 bases are a match to TRBD1. After removal of 10 bases from V and 8 bases from J, the junction contained 16 bases not matched to a gene. The CDR3 has 15 amino acids. The chain's CDR3 is CANSPRTGVEGELFF. In DNA form, the CDR3 reads TGTGCCAACAGCCCCAGGACAGGAGTTGAAGGGGAGCTGTTTTTT.

The chain has TRBV4-1 and TRBJ1-5; D is unresolved. V gave up 6 bases and J gave up 0 bases, with 15 bases separating them. CDR1 and CDR2 (germline): MGHRA, YSYEKL. The CDR3 loop spans 16 amino acids. CDR3 coding DNA: TGCGCCAGCAGACAAAAGGCGACCTATAGCAATCAGCCCCAGCATTTT. Encoded protein: CASRQKATYSNQPQHF.

The count of this clonotype is one. V is TRBV11-2 and J is TRBJ2-3; D might be TRBD2 (6 bases). Germline V gene sequence: CDR1 SGHAT, CDR2 FQNNGV. The CDR3 length is 17 residues. Trimming left V 8 bases short and J 5 bases short, with 26 bases between. DNA of the CDR3: TGTGCCAGCTGCTCATACTCTGACACTGCTAGCGTAGATACGCAGTATTTT. Translating it yields CASCSYSDTASVDTQYF.

This chain joins TRBV9 and TRBJ2-4, with 7 bases lining up with TRBD2. Germline CDR1 and CDR2: SGDLS and YYNGEE. The J segment lost 8 bases and the V segment lost 4 bases, leaving 9 bases of the junction unmatched. There are 14 residues in the CDR3. The CDR3 here is CASSPQMAGDIQYF. DNA of the CDR3: TGTGCCAGCAGCCCACAGATGGCGGGGGACATTCAGTACTTC.

Points on this clonotype: A junction boundary mismatches the germline segment, possibly from a read error. This chain uses TRBV12-3 or TRBV12-4 with TRBJ1-2, with 8 bases fitting TRBD1. This CDR3 spans 15 amino acids. The CDR3 protein is CDSSLDETGVNGYTF. For the CDR3, the DNA is TGTGACAGCAGTTTAGACGAGACAGGGGTAAATGGTTACACCTTC.

The gene calls are TRBV29-1 and TRBJ1-2; D is unresolved. Looked up from germline, CDR1 is SQVTM and CDR2 is ANQGSEA. This CDR3 comprises 16 residues. V was trimmed by 4 bases and J by 9 bases, leaving 27 bases between them. CDR3 bases: TGCAGCGTTGTCCCCTATCTATCCTCGGGTGAAGATTGCTACACCTTC. It translates to CSVVPYLSSGEDCYTF.

The chain employs TRBV4-1 and TRBJ2-4; 10 bases agree with TRBD2. The V segment lost 4 bases and the J segment 3 bases; nucleotides outside the gene matches: 18. The CDR3 covers 20 residues. Germline-derived CDR1 and CDR2 are MGHRA and YSYEKL. CDR3 nucleotides: TGCGCCAGCAGCCCACTACATCTAGCGGGGGCTGCTCCAGTCAAAAACATTCAGTACTTC. Residues: CASSPLHLAGAAPVKNIQYF.

The table lists this clonotype with a few counts. This chain uses TRBV9 with TRBJ2-2; D is uncertain. V shed 6 bases and J shed 3 bases, with 12 bases lying between them. The CDR3 loop spans 14 amino acids. Per the germline V gene, CDR1 is SGDLS and CDR2 is YYNGEE. This CDR3 is CASISIPYTGELFF. CDR3 nucleotide sequence: TGTGCCAGCATCTCAATTCCATACACCGGGGAGCTGTTTTTT.

In regard to this clonotype: With a much larger clone just one base away, this may be a read error. V and J are TRBV6-5 and TRBJ2-1; 11 bases align to TRBD2. Germline CDR1 reads MNHEY; CDR2 reads SVGAGI. CDR3 size: 15 residues. CDR3 sequence (DNA): TGTGCCAGCACCTCGGGACTAGCGGATTTCAATGTGCAGTTCTTC. It translates to CASTSGLADFNVQFF.

The chain recombines TRBV25-1 with TRBJ1-2; no clear D. The germline V gene has CDR1 MGHDK and CDR2 SYGVNS. This CDR3 has 14 amino acids. V was clipped by 3 bases and J by 0 bases, with 8 bases between them. The CDR3 is CASSDPRTNYGYTF. The CDR3 bases are TGTGCCAGCAGTGATCCCCGGACTAACTATGGCTACACCTTC.

A word on this clonotype: A much larger clone differs by one base, so this may be a read error. This chain joins TRBV28 and TRBJ1-1; TRBD1 is a possible D gene (5 bases). The CDR3 extends over 15 amino acids. Trimming removed 0 bases from V and 6 bases from J, with 14 bases in between. The germline V gene encodes CDR1 MDHEN and CDR2 SYDVKM. CDR3 DNA sequence: TGTGCCAGCAGTTTATGGATGGCCAGGGTCGCTGAAGCTTTCTTT. It is translated as CASSLWMARVAEAFF.

This clonotype was seen only a few times. The junction shows a germline mismatch at one end, possibly a read error. The chain uses TRBV6-6 and TRBJ1-5; TRBD1 matches at 7 bases. This CDR3 is 19 amino acids long. Germline V CDR1 and CDR2: MNHNY, SVGAGI (reference sequence). CDR3 residues: CTSSYPRQGVRGSNQPQHF. The CDR3 DNA reads as TGTACCAGCAGTTACCCCAGACAGGGTGTCCGAGGGAGTAATCAGCCCCAGCATTTT.